The source of this T cell receptor (beta chain) is a study of molecular identifiers for immune sequencing clone quantification. Findings and caveats of the study: Over 97% of CMV-specific effector molecules, but under 1% of naive ones, were in clones above 20 copies.

Concerning this clonotype itself: Its matching antigen is unknown.

Sorting was used to obtain naive CD8 T cells (CD8+CD4-CCR7+CD45RA+). CDR3 length: 17 residues. V lost 4 bases and J lost 0; bases outside the gene matches: 11. Germline V gene data show CDR1 as SGHVS and CDR2 as FNYEAQ. Bulk TCR libraries used previously described methods and listed TCR primers. One entry per CDR3 protein, called by TCRdb with MiXCR from the PCR reads. The repertoire has over 550,000 distinct CDR3 sequences, 25% of them found once; the top ten carry about 0.8%. This TCR came from a human donor in good health. Some libraries in this study had Jurkat cell RNA spiked in. This sequence joins TRBV7-6 and TRBJ2-5; 7 bases are a match to TRBD1. Material: naive CD8+ T cells from blood, with Jurkat cell RNA spiked in. Stated subset: FACS-sorted CD8+CD4-CCR7+CD45RA+ naive T cells. CDR3 in amino acids: CASSSITGVTYQETQYF. For the CDR3, the DNA is TGTGCCAGCAGCTCGATAACAGGGGTGACTTACCAAGAGACCCAGTACTTC.